The sequence of this TCR beta chain was determined in a study of cytomegalovirus exposure and HLA in healthy donors. Whole-study context: Early release data held tens of millions of unique TCRs from HLA-typed donors.

Concerning this clone: As yet, its antigen is unknown. One junction end disagrees with the germline gene, perhaps due to a read error.

The length of the CDR3 is 11 residues. Germline CDR1 SEHNR, CDR2 FQNEAQ (reference sequence). The PCR contained 60 Vbeta and 13 Jbeta primers. Data came from immunoSEQ multiplex PCR; TCRdb stores just in-frame clones and leaves some out. The sample lists over 100,000 clones; 76% were seen once. Study outcomes and limitations: Later genetic work tied a missense DCLRE1C variant to beta-chain V and J trimming. In a later analysis, DRB1 alleles had the most associated TCRs; HLA-C alleles the fewest.

Donors had nominal health at sampling but likely had unrecorded immune exposures. Source material: PBMCs. The rearrangement links TRBV7-9 to TRBJ2-3; no reliable D call. This receptor was obtained from a woman in her forties or fifties in good health and CMV-seropositive. This chain's CDR3 is CSSSSVDTQYF. DNA of the CDR3: TGTTCCAGCAGCTCAGTGGATACGCAGTATTTT.